This TCR beta chain was sequenced during a study of cytomegalovirus exposure and HLA in healthy donors. Study-level results: Later analysis showed most CMV-associated TCR beta chains appearing HLA-restricted. About 150 TCR beta chains were listed as cytomegalovirus-associated.

Use of 60 Vbeta and 13 Jbeta primers characterized the PCR. The protocol was immunoSEQ multiplex PCR, while the TCRdb copy is restricted to in-frame clones and leaves out a portion. Among a few hundred thousand clones listed, about 85% were seen once. Concerning this clone itself: Antigen: not known.

There are 17 residues in the CDR3. Germline V gives CDR1 SGHDN, CDR2 FVKESK. V shed 7 bases and J shed 5 bases, with 27 bases lying between them. Sequencing used PBMCs. The rearrangement links TRBV14 to TRBJ2-7; the D gene is possibly TRBD2 (6 bases). The receptor was isolated from a woman in her 50s in good health and CMV-seropositive. The CDR3 nucleotides read TGTGCCAGCACCGAAGGACGGCGGGGTACAAAATACCACGAGCAGTACTTC. Protein product: CASTEGRRGTKYHEQYF.